These 24 T cell receptor beta chains were sequenced from one sample in a study of hypomethylating agent response in myelodysplastic syndrome. The method was immunoSEQ multiplex PCR; TCRdb's version includes in-frame clones alone and lacks a portion of them. The repertoire includes fewer than 2,000 clones, 86% of them detected once, and roughly 3.6% sits in the top ten. The sequences come from bone marrow, collected before or after starting hypomethylating agent treatment for myelodysplastic syndrome (not recorded which). These receptors all stem from a human donor with myelodysplastic syndrome.

The rearrangement links TRBV7-9 to TRBJ2-3, with 16 bases lining up with TRBD2. Trimming took 5 bases from V and 5 from J; bases not matched to a gene: 4. CDR3 length: 16 amino acids. Germline CDR1 is SEHNR and CDR2 is FQNEAQ (reference sequence). CDR3 bases: TGTGCCAGCAGCGGGGGACTAGCGGGAGGGCGAGATACGCAGTATTTT. Protein: CASSGGLAGGRDTQYF.

This clone came up once. The J gene is TRBJ2-1, the V gene TRBV6-4; TRBD2 matches at 9 bases. Germline V gene sequence: CDR1 MRHNA, CDR2 SNTAGT. This CDR3 contains 21 residues. The V and J ends lost 1 base and 8 bases, in that order; junction bases with no gene match: 24. The CDR3: CASSDFKQGRMSSGRGHEQFF. In DNA form, the CDR3 reads TGTGCCAGCAGTGACTTTAAACAGGGAAGAATGAGTAGCGGGAGAGGCCATGAGCAGTTCTTC.

The chain links TRBV2 to TRBJ1-5, with D unresolved. The CDR3 has 15 residues. V lost 2 bases to trimming and J lost 0 bases, with 8 bases between them. Germline CDR1 SNHLY, CDR2 FYNNEI. In DNA, the CDR3 is TGTGCCAGCAGTGAATGGACGGATAGCAATCAGCCCCAGCATTTT. Protein sequence: CASSEWTDSNQPQHF.

The chain uses TRBV18 and TRBJ2-7; a possible D gene is TRBD1 (6 bases). The V gene's germline CDR1 is KGHSH and CDR2 LQKENI. The CDR3 loop spans 16 amino acids. The V gene lost 6 bases and the J gene lost 5 bases, with 23 bases spanning the gap. CDR3 sequence (DNA): TGTGCCAGCTCGGCCCCTTCGCCCCAGGGGTGGAACGAGCAGTACTTC. This codes for CASSAPSPQGWNEQYF. The whole variable domain, remainder taken from reference TRBV18 and TRBJ2-7, is NAGVMQNPRHLVRRRGQEARLRCSPMKGHSHVYWYRQLPEEGLKFMVYLQKENIIDESGMPKERFSAEFPKEGPSILRIQQVVRGDSAAYFCASSAPSPQGWNEQYFGPGTRLTVT.

V usage is TRBV6-5 and J usage is TRBJ2-7; the match to TRBD2 covers 7 bases. J was trimmed by 0 bases and V by 5 bases; bases with no gene match: 1. This CDR3 has 13 residues. CDR1 is MNHEY, CDR2 SVGAGI, per germline. CDR3 sequence (DNA): TGTGCCAGCAGTAGGACTAGCTCCTACGAGCAGTACTTC. Translation gives CASSRTSSYEQYF.

This clone was found once. This rearrangement joins TRBV6-4 to TRBJ1-4; 8 positions match TRBD1. Germline CDR1 is MRHNA and CDR2 is SNTAGT. The CDR3 sequence is 20 residues long. After removal of 2 bases from V and 0 bases from J, the junction contained 14 bases not matched to a gene. As DNA, the CDR3 is TGTGCCAGCAGTGACCCCGCAGACAGGGGAAGTCCCCCAACTAATGAAAAACTGTTTTTT. Protein product: CASSDPADRGSPPTNEKLFF.

The V gene is TRBV9, the J gene TRBJ1-6; 9 bases agree with TRBD1. CDR1 is SGDLS, CDR2 YYNGEE, per germline. The CDR3 has 15 residues. V shed 0 bases, J shed 7 bases, and the junction held 2 bases outside the gene matches. The CDR3 reads CASSVGGTGNSPLHF. Here the CDR3 DNA reads TGTGCCAGCAGCGTAGGGGGGACAGGGAATTCACCCCTCCACTTT.

V usage is TRBV29-1 and J usage is TRBJ2-7; 10 nucleotides align to TRBD1. The germline CDR1 and CDR2 sequences are SQVTM and ANQGSEA. CDR3 size: 14 residues. Germline trimming cut 7 bases from V and 10 bases from J; bases unmatched to any gene: 16. The CDR3 protein is CSGAATGGRGHQYF. As DNA, the CDR3 is TGCAGCGGGGCGGCGACAGGGGGCAGGGGTCATCAGTACTTC.

The genes are TRBV9 and TRBJ2-3, with 7 positions matching TRBD2. Germline CDR1 and CDR2: SGDLS and YYNGEE. V was clipped by 0 bases and J by 5 bases; unmatched bases: 6. This CDR3 is 15 amino acids long. CDR3 in amino acids: CASSVDGREKDTQYF. CDR3 bases: TGTGCCAGCAGCGTAGACGGGCGGGAGAAAGATACGCAGTATTTT.

The rearrangement joins TRBV7-8 to TRBJ1-1; tentative D call: TRBD1 (5 bases). The CDR3 totals 14 residues. CDR1 and CDR2 (germline): SGHVS, FQNEAQ. The V and J ends lost 4 bases and 0 bases respectively, with 9 bases between them. CDR3 protein: CASSSGAMNTEAFF. CDR3 DNA sequence: TGTGCCAGCAGCTCCGGGGCGATGAACACTGAAGCTTTCTTT.

The chain uses TRBV6-1 and TRBJ2-1, with TRBD1 matching 7 bases. Germline V gene sequence: CDR1 MNHNS, CDR2 SASEGT. With V trimmed by 4 bases and J by 3 bases, 9 bases remained unmatched. The CDR3 length is 16 residues. CDR3 in DNA: TGTGCCAGCAGTGCACAGGGGCTGGGAGTCTACAATGAGCAGTTCTTC. Encoded protein: CASSAQGLGVYNEQFF.

This clone appeared a single time. This chain uses TRBV5-6 with TRBJ2-3; D remains ambiguous. Trimming removed 4 bases at V and 1 base at J, with 7 bases between. Germline V gene sequence: CDR1 SGHDT, CDR2 YYEEEE. This CDR3 spans 13 amino acids. The CDR3 spells CASSLIRTDTQYF. The DNA of the CDR3 is TGTGCCAGCAGCCTGATCCGCACAGATACGCAGTATTTT. Drawing the rest from reference TRBV5-6 and TRBJ2-3, the complete variable domain is DAGVTQSPTHLIKTRGQQVTLRCSPKSGHDTVSWYQQALGQGPQFIFQYYEEEERQRGNFPDRFSGHQFPNYSSELNVNALLLGDSALYLCASSLIRTDTQYFGPGTRLTVL.

The rearrangement joins TRBV6-1 to TRBJ1-6; a possible D gene is TRBD1 (5 bases). Germline V CDR1 and CDR2: MNHNS, SASEGT. The CDR3 runs 10 residues. The V end was cut by 6 bases, the J end by 14 bases, with 8 bases between. The CDR3, as DNA: TGTGCCAGCAGCCAGGGAGCCCTCCACTTT. It translates to CASSQGALHF.

The genes are TRBV2 and TRBJ1-1; possible D gene TRBD1, 5 bases. The germline V gene has CDR1 SNHLY and CDR2 FYNNEI. The CDR3 runs to 13 residues. Deletions cut 7 bases from V and 0 bases from J, with 9 bases between. The CDR3 nucleotides are TGTGCCAGCAATCTGGACATGAACACTGAAGCTTTCTTT. This gives the protein CASNLDMNTEAFF.

V usage is TRBV6-1 and J usage is TRBJ1-6; 7 bases map to TRBD1. CDR1 MNHNS and CDR2 SASEGT come from the germline V gene. V lost 7 bases, J lost 5 bases, and 8 bases stayed unmatched. The CDR3 runs 15 residues. The CDR3 DNA follows: TGTGCCAGCAATCTTCAGGGGGGAAATAATTCACCCCTCCACTTT. It is translated as CASNLQGGNNSPLHF.

J is TRBJ2-2 and V is TRBV14, with D maybe TRBD1 (5 bases). CDR1 SGHDN and CDR2 FVKESK come from the germline V gene. The CDR3 totals 14 residues. Deletions cut 4 bases from V and 7 bases from J, with 13 bases between. The CDR3 sequence: CASSPAHRFGELFF. The CDR3 coding sequence is TGTGCCAGCAGCCCGGCCCACAGGTTCGGGGAGCTGTTTTTT.

J is TRBJ2-1 and V is TRBV30, with 12 nucleotides matching TRBD2. The V segment lost 1 base and the J segment 9 bases; nucleotides outside the gene matches: 28. The germline V gene encodes CDR1 GTSNPN and CDR2 SVGIG (reference sequence). The CDR3 runs 22 residues. The CDR3 sequence is CAWSEMVTLLTSGSSHLFEQFF. CDR3 DNA: TGTGCCTGGAGTGAAATGGTTACCCTCCTGACTAGCGGGAGTTCGCACCTCTTTGAGCAGTTCTTC. Full variable domain (remainder filled in from reference TRBV30 and TRBJ2-1): SQTIHQWPATLVQPVGSPLSLECTVEGTSNPNLYWYRQAAGRGLQLLFYSVGIGQISSEVPQNLSASRPQDRQFILSSKKLLLSDSGFYLCAWSEMVTLLTSGSSHLFEQFFGPGTRLTVL.

The chain links TRBV5-1 to TRBJ2-1; 7 nucleotides align to TRBD2. The CDR3 runs 15 residues. Germline loops: CDR1 SGHRS, CDR2 YFSETQ. V trimming: 0 bases; J trimming: 4 bases; junction bases outside the gene matches: 4. CDR3 residues: CASSLERGDYNEQFF. The DNA of the CDR3 is TGCGCCAGCAGCTTGGAACGGGGGGATTACAATGAGCAGTTCTTC.

The CDR3 region is CASSLTSGSNQPQHF. The CDR3 DNA reads as TGTGCCAGCAGCTTAACGTCCGGCAGCAATCAGCCCCAGCATTTT. The chain is built from TRBV7-8 and TRBJ1-5; D is unclear. The length of the CDR3 is 15 residues. V dropped 2 bases and J dropped 1 base, with 9 bases sitting between them. CDR1 and CDR2 from the germline V gene are SGHVS and FQNEAQ.

The chain uses TRBV5-6 and TRBJ1-2; weak D call: TRBD1 (5 bases). This CDR3 region has 16 residues. V lost 0 bases and J 0 bases, leaving 12 bases between the germline ends. The V gene's germline CDR1 is SGHDT and CDR2 YYEEEE. The chain's CDR3 is CASSLDRLLANYGYTF. CDR3 DNA: TGTGCCAGCAGCTTGGACAGGCTGTTAGCTAACTATGGCTACACCTTC.

The J gene is TRBJ2-2, the V gene TRBV5-6; D gene unclear. V was cut by 2 bases and J by 2 bases, with 10 bases left in between. Germline V gene data show CDR1 as SGHDT and CDR2 as YYEEEE. The CDR3 loop spans 15 amino acids. The CDR3 nucleotides are TGTGCCAGCAGCTTACTCGGCTTCAACACCGGGGAGCTGTTTTTT. Encoded protein: CASSLLGFNTGELFF. The entire variable domain, with the rest obtained from reference TRBV5-6 and TRBJ2-2, is as follows: DAGVTQSPTHLIKTRGQQVTLRCSPKSGHDTVSWYQQALGQGPQFIFQYYEEEERQRGNFPDRFSGHQFPNYSSELNVNALLLGDSALYLCASSLLGFNTGELFFGEGSRLTVL.

The V and J genes are TRBV20-1 and TRBJ1-4, with D unclear. The CDR3 is 10 amino acids. V lost 5 bases and J lost 6, with 4 bases in between. Germline V gene sequence: CDR1 DFQATT, CDR2 SNEGSKA (reference sequence). CDR3 bases: TGCAGTGCTCCGTATGAAAAACTGTTTTTT. It yields the protein CSAPYEKLFF.

This clone was seen a few times. The chain recombines TRBV29-1 with TRBJ2-3; TRBD2 aligns across 9 bases. In germline, CDR1 is SQVTM, CDR2 ANQGSEA. Losses at the gene ends were 6 bases for V and 3 bases for J; bases not matched to a gene: 10. CDR3 length: 15 amino acids. Here the CDR3 DNA reads TGCAGCGTCCCCAGAGCGGGAGGTGGGACAGATACGCAGTATTTT. Its translation is CSVPRAGGGTDTQYF.

CDR3 residues: CASSIFPSNEQFF. CDR3 DNA sequence: TGTGCCAGTAGTATATTCCCATCCAATGAGCAGTTCTTC. The rearrangement joins TRBV19 to TRBJ2-1; D unresolved. The V gene's germline CDR1 is LNHDA and CDR2 SQIVND (reference sequence). V gave up 2 bases and J gave up 6 bases, with 8 bases separating them. The CDR3 is 13 residues long.